These T cell receptor beta chains were read from a single sample in a study of CD8 T cells in ankylosing spondylitis. TCRdb analysed the 5' RACE reads with MiXCR anew, one entry per CDR3 protein. This sample has around 130,000 distinct CDR3 sequences; about 15% occur once, and the top ten carry roughly 30%. Sample: blood, either unsorted or a sorted T cell fraction (not recorded which). These receptor sequences come from a male donor with ankylosing spondylitis. Each CDR3 is given with its conserved first and last residue. The D gene is left open where the match is weak. Size is stated for part of the rows, as once, few or many counts, or as a class when the clone is expanded.

j_call,d_call,v_call,clone_size,cdr3_aa,cdr3_nt
TRBJ2-7,TRBD1,TRBV20-1,few,CSASRGRSYEQYF,TGCAGTGCTAGCAGGGGGAGAAGCTACGAGCAGTACTTC
TRBJ2-1,TRBD2,TRBV7-8,many,CASSFIPGLQSYNEQFF,TGTGCCAGCAGCTTTATCCCGGGACTACAATCCTACAATGAGCAGTTCTTC
TRBJ2-1,-,TRBV9,few,CASSVGGSPVNEQFF,TGTGCCAGCAGCGTAGGTGGGAGCCCAGTCAATGAGCAGTTCTTC
TRBJ2-3,-,TRBV28,few,CASSDTITDTQYF,TGTGCCAGCAGTGACACTATTACAGATACGCAGTATTTT
TRBJ2-1,-,TRBV27,-,CVSEGGRLAREQFF,TGTGTTAGCGAGGGGGGGAGGTTGGCTCGAGAGCAGTTCTTC
TRBJ2-7,TRBD2,TRBV5-1,once,CASSSALAGGDEQYF,TGCGCCAGCAGCTCGGCGCTAGCGGGAGGAGACGAGCAGTACTTC
TRBJ1-1,TRBD1,TRBV6-5,-,CASSYTGQGETEAFF,TGTGCCAGCAGTTACACCGGACAGGGGGAGACTGAAGCTTTCTTT
TRBJ1-1,-,TRBV9,few,CASSVDEGLNTEAFF,TGTGCCAGCAGCGTAGATGAGGGACTGAACACTGAAGCTTTCTTT
TRBJ2-7,TRBD2,TRBV7-9,-,CASSGGDYYEQYF,TGTGCCAGCAGTGGGGGGGACTACTACGAGCAGTACTTC
TRBJ2-1,-,TRBV28,few,CASRPQGKTLHEQFF,TGTGCCAGCAGGCCCCAGGGGAAAACTCTTCATGAGCAGTTCTTC
TRBJ2-2,-,TRBV24-1,many,CATSEGRTGELFF,TGTGCCACCAGTGAGGGACGCACCGGGGAGCTGTTTTTT
TRBJ1-1,TRBD1,TRBV12-5,-,CASGPGGGNTEAFF,TGTGCTAGTGGGCCAGGGGGAGGGAACACTGAAGCTTTCTTT
TRBJ2-1,-,TRBV7-8,-,CASSVLGGRVGEQFF,TGTGCCAGCAGCGTTCTAGGCGGACGCGTGGGAGAGCAGTTCTTC
TRBJ2-3,TRBD1,TRBV25-1,-,CASSTGVQTQYF,TGTGCCAGCAGTACAGGGGTACAAACGCAGTATTTT
TRBJ2-7,-,TRBV9,-,CASSPSAQGGPEQYF,TGTGCCAGCAGTCCCTCGGCCCAGGGGGGTCCCGAGCAGTACTTC
TRBJ2-1,TRBD2,TRBV4-1,few,CASSDRLAEQFF,TGCGCCAGCAGCGACAGACTAGCCGAGCAGTTCTTC
TRBJ2-5,TRBD2,TRBV9,-,CASSAGLLDEETQYF,TGTGCCAGCAGCGCGGGACTACTAGATGAGGAGACCCAGTACTTC
TRBJ1-1,-,TRBV10-3,few,CAISPTLDEAFF,TGTGCCATCAGCCCGACGCTTGATGAAGCTTTCTTT
TRBJ2-1,-,TRBV7-7,-,CASSLGASTNEQFF,TGTGCCAGCAGCTTAGGGGCTAGTACCAATGAGCAGTTCTTC
TRBJ2-1,TRBD2,TRBV9,once,CASSVELAGGGAYNEQFF,TGTGCCAGCAGCGTAGAGCTAGCGGGAGGGGGGGCCTACAATGAGCAGTTCTTC
TRBJ2-7,-,TRBV29-1,-,CSVAQGRHEQYF,TGCAGCGTTGCCCAGGGCCGGCACGAGCAGTACTTC
TRBJ1-1,-,TRBV5-1,-,CASSLAGATEAFF,TGTGCCAGCAGCTTGGCAGGGGCCACTGAAGCTTTCTTT
TRBJ2-2,TRBD2,TRBV29-1,-,CSVDPAGGPTGELFF,TGCAGCGTTGATCCCGCGGGAGGGCCTACCGGGGAGCTGTTTTTT
TRBJ2-7,TRBD1,TRBV29-1,-,CSVETQGALAEQYF,TGCAGCGTTGAAACCCAGGGGGCGTTAGCCGAGCAGTACTTC
TRBJ2-7,-,TRBV6-2/TRBV6-3,-,CASSYAEYEQYF,TGTGCCAGCAGTTACGCGGAGTACGAGCAGTACTTC
TRBJ2-1,-,TRBV15,few,CATSREGSINEQFF,TGTGCCACCAGCAGAGAAGGGTCCATAAATGAGCAGTTCTTC
TRBJ2-5,-,TRBV4-2,-,CASSRSSGTQYF,TGTGCCAGCAGCCGCTCGAGCGGGACCCAGTACTTC
TRBJ2-3,TRBD2,TRBV27,few,CASSFLLANTDTQYF,TGTGCCAGCAGTTTCTTACTAGCGAACACAGATACGCAGTATTTT
TRBJ2-2,-,TRBV2,few,CASTRNTGELFF,TGTGCCAGCACCCGGAACACCGGGGAGCTGTTTTTT
TRBJ2-7,TRBD1,TRBV13,-,CATLPGQGVHEQYF,TGTGCCACTTTACCCGGACAGGGAGTCCACGAGCAGTACTTC
TRBJ2-7,TRBD2,TRBV7-9,few,CASSPGRGEAYEQYF,TGTGCCAGCAGCCCCGGGAGGGGGGAGGCCTACGAGCAGTACTTC
TRBJ1-4,-,TRBV3-1,-,CASSQVPPGGEGTNEKLFF,TGTGCCAGCAGCCAAGTCCCCCCCGGGGGGGAGGGAACTAATGAAAAACTGTTTTTT
TRBJ1-5,-,TRBV27,few,CASSPNSSNQPQHF,TGTGCCAGCAGTCCGAACTCTAGCAATCAGCCCCAGCATTTT
TRBJ2-1,-,TRBV5-6,few,CASSLGKAVNEQFF,TGTGCCAGCAGCTTGGGCAAGGCAGTCAATGAGCAGTTCTTC
TRBJ2-4,-,TRBV27,many,CASSPGTNIQYF,TGTGCCAGCAGTCCCGGGACAAACATTCAGTACTTC
TRBJ2-7,TRBD2,TRBV27,-,CASSPGTSGRYEQYF,TGTGCCAGCAGTCCCGGGACTAGCGGGAGGTACGAGCAGTACTTC
TRBJ2-2,TRBD2,TRBV29-1,-,CSGSGSAGELFF,TGCAGCGGTAGCGGGAGTGCCGGGGAGCTGTTTTTT
TRBJ1-1,-,TRBV4-1,-,CASSQAGSGSEAFF,TGCGCCAGCAGCCAAGCCGGATCGGGGTCTGAAGCTTTCTTT
TRBJ2-2,TRBD1,TRBV27,few,CASSLGTGGSGELFF,TGTGCCAGCAGTCTTGGAACAGGGGGATCCGGGGAGCTGTTTTTT
TRBJ2-3,TRBD2,TRBV9,-,CASSVGTSGRTDTQYF,TGTGCCAGCAGCGTCGGGACTAGCGGTCGCACAGATACGCAGTATTTT
TRBJ2-1,TRBD1,TRBV25-1,few,CASVTGVYNEQFF,TGTGCCAGCGTAACAGGGGTTTACAATGAGCAGTTCTTC
TRBJ2-1,-,TRBV12-3/TRBV12-4,-,CASSLTDGWDEQFF,TGTGCCAGCAGTTTAACCGACGGTTGGGATGAGCAGTTCTTC
TRBJ2-3,-,TRBV9,-,CASSVAGLRPDTQYF,TGTGCCAGCAGCGTGGCGGGCTTGCGTCCAGATACGCAGTATTTT
TRBJ1-4,TRBD1,TRBV9,few,CASSVVGTGSEKLFF,TGTGCCAGCAGCGTAGTCGGGACAGGTAGTGAAAAACTGTTTTTT
TRBJ2-3,-,TRBV27,-,CASSLYTGASTDTQYF,TGTGCCAGCAGTTTATATACGGGAGCTAGCACAGATACGCAGTATTTT
TRBJ2-1,-,TRBV7-9,-,CASSSATAGYNEQFF,TGTGCCAGCAGCTCCGCCACCGCGGGATACAATGAGCAGTTCTTC
TRBJ2-1,TRBD2,TRBV27,-,CASSFSSSGSIIEQFF,TGTGCCAGCAGTTTCTCTTCTAGCGGGAGTATCATTGAGCAGTTCTTC
TRBJ2-7,-,TRBV7-9,few,CASSLVDGTYEQYF,TGTGCCAGCAGCTTAGTCGACGGAACCTACGAGCAGTACTTC
TRBJ2-3,-,TRBV5-6,few,CASSLAGTIPHTQYF,TGTGCCAGCAGCTTGGCCGGGACGATTCCGCATACGCAGTATTTT
TRBJ2-7,-,TRBV21-1,-,CASSKGERGPSYEQYF,TGTGCCAGCAGCAAAGGGGAGAGGGGACCTTCCTACGAGCAGTACTTC
TRBJ2-6,-,TRBV29-1,-,CSVDMGYGANVLTF,TGCAGCGTTGATATGGGCTATGGGGCCAACGTCCTGACTTTC
TRBJ2-1,TRBD1,TRBV7-9,many,CASSLPGQGPFF,TGTGCCAGCAGCTTACCGGGACAGGGGCCCTTCTTC
TRBJ2-7,TRBD2,TRBV9,-,CASSVDGGVNEQYF,TGTGCCAGCAGCGTAGATGGGGGGGTCAACGAGCAGTACTTC
TRBJ2-1,-,TRBV7-9,-,CASSHAGTPRWVEQFF,TGTGCCAGCAGCCACGCCGGGACACCTCGGTGGGTTGAGCAGTTCTTC
TRBJ2-3,TRBD2,TRBV7-9,many,CASSSVRLAGVGDTQYF,TGTGCCAGCAGCTCCGTGAGACTAGCGGGAGTCGGAGATACGCAGTATTTT
TRBJ1-2,-,TRBV11-2,-,CASSSRGNGYTF,TGTGCCAGCAGCTCCCGGGGGAATGGCTACACCTTC